One and the same sample provided the 14 T cell receptor beta chains below, sequenced in a study of CD8 T cells in ankylosing spondylitis. TCRdb redid the calling of the 5' RACE reads with MiXCR, one entry per CDR3 protein. The sample contains roughly 170,000 distinct CDR3 sequences, roughly 10% of which appear only once. The sequenced sample was blood, either unsorted or a sorted T cell fraction (not recorded which). All receptors derive from a female donor with ankylosing spondylitis or in good health (not recorded which).

This clonotype came up a few times. The rearrangement joins TRBV6-7 to TRBJ2-1, with D perhaps matching TRBD2 (6 bases). TRBV6-7 counts as an open reading frame of uncertain function. With 4 bases removed from V and 0 bases from J, the gap between germline ends came to 13 bases. The CDR3 covers 16 residues. The CDR3 region is CASSSLRGGSYNEQFF. As DNA, the CDR3 is TGTGCCAGCAGTTCCCTTAGGGGAGGCTCCTACAATGAGCAGTTCTTC.

The sample holds many counts of this clonotype. The chain is built from TRBV7-6 and TRBJ1-1, with D tentatively TRBD1 (5 bases). CDR1 is SGHVS and CDR2 is FNYEAQ in the germline V gene. The CDR3 consists of 14 residues. The V gene lost 5 bases and the J gene lost 1 base, with 11 bases spanning the gap. The CDR3 spells CASSVGQANTEAFF. CDR3 coding DNA: TGTGCCAGCAGCGTCGGACAAGCGAACACTGAAGCTTTCTTT. Based on the CDR3 plus reference TRBV7-6 and TRBJ1-1, the full variable domain is GAGVSQSPRYKVTKRGQDVALRCDPISGHVSLYWYRQALGQGPEFLTYFNYEAQQDKSGLPNDRFSAERPEGSISTLTIQRTEQRDSAMYRCASSVGQANTEAFFGQGTRLTVV.

This clonotype was seen a few times. One end of the junction does not line up with germline, which may come from a read error. The rearrangement joins TRBV25-1 to TRBJ2-5; TRBD2 is a possible D gene (5 bases). The CDR3 covers 14 residues. CDR1 MGHDK and CDR2 SYGVNS come from the germline V gene. CDR3 region: CASSESDGEETQDF. The CDR3 region has the DNA TGTGCCAGCAGTGAATCTGACGGGGAAGAGACCCAGGACTTC.

The gene calls are TRBV15 and TRBJ2-3; no reliable D call. The CDR3 has 16 residues. Germline values: CDR1 LNHNV, CDR2 YYDKDF (reference sequence). V gave up 1 base and J gave up 4 bases, with 15 bases separating them. The CDR3 DNA reads as TGTGCCACCAGCAGAGCCCCCCCGGGCCTCTCAGATACGCAGTATTTT. This codes for CATSRAPPGLSDTQYF. Complete variable domain (other parts from reference TRBV15 and TRBJ2-3): DAMVIQNPRYQVTQFGKPVTLSCSQTLNHNVMYWYQQKSSQAPKLLFHYYDKDFNNEADTPDNFQSRRPNTSFCFLDIRSPGLGDTAMYLCATSRAPPGLSDTQYFGPGTRLTVL.

This chain connects TRBV6-1 to TRBJ2-7; 7 bases align to TRBD2. In germline, CDR1 is MNHNS, CDR2 SASEGT. J lost 2 bases, V lost 6 bases, and 10 bases had no gene match. The CDR3 consists of 15 residues. The CDR3 sequence: CASSPGLVSPYEQYF. The CDR3 DNA reads TGTGCCAGCAGCCCCGGACTAGTGAGTCCCTACGAGCAGTACTTC.

The chain uses TRBV6-1 and TRBJ2-7; 11 nucleotides align to TRBD2. Germline CDR1 is MNHNS and CDR2 is SASEGT. CDR3 length: 15 amino acids. J lost 3 bases, V lost 5 bases, and 6 bases had no gene match. CDR3 sequence: CASSSPGTSGYEQYF. In nucleotides, the CDR3 is TGTGCCAGCAGTAGCCCCGGGACTAGCGGCTACGAGCAGTACTTC.

This chain uses TRBV4-3 with TRBJ2-7, with D possibly being TRBD1 (6 bases). The CDR3 length is 11 residues. Germline loops: CDR1 LGHNA, CDR2 YSLEER. Trimming cost V 5 bases and J 7 bases, with 9 bases left between them. CDR3 amino acids: CASSSGVEQYF. CDR3 DNA: TGCGCCAGCAGCTCAGGGGTAGAGCAGTACTTC.

V usage is TRBV6-5 and J usage is TRBJ2-3; no definite D call. There are 12 residues in the CDR3. Per the germline V gene, CDR1 is MNHEY and CDR2 is SVGAGI. The V end lost 0 bases, the J end lost 6 bases, and 4 bases lay between the germline ends. The CDR3: CASSYSGDTQYF. CDR3 coding DNA: TGTGCCAGCAGTTACTCGGGGGATACGCAGTATTTT.

This clonotype has just a few counts. This rearrangement joins TRBV29-1 to TRBJ2-2, with D maybe TRBD1 (6 bases). The germline V gene encodes CDR1 SQVTM and CDR2 ANQGSEA. This CDR3 spans 14 amino acids. V was shortened by 6 bases and J by 1 base, with 12 bases between the two germline ends. CDR3 nucleotides: TGCAGCGTCCCGGGACACCAGAACACCGGGGAGCTGTTTTTT. As protein: CSVPGHQNTGELFF.

This chain joins TRBV11-2 and TRBJ2-2; 9 positions agree with TRBD2. J gave up 4 bases and V 0 bases, and 6 bases lay outside the gene matches. This CDR3 contains 17 residues. Germline loops: CDR1 SGHAT, CDR2 FQNNGV. The chain's CDR3 is CASSLEAGGPVTGELFF. The CDR3 nucleotides are TGTGCCAGCAGCTTAGAGGCGGGAGGGCCGGTCACCGGGGAGCTGTTTTTT. Variable domain in full (rest from reference TRBV11-2 and TRBJ2-2): EAGVAQSPRYKIIEKRQSVAFWCNPISGHATLYWYQQILGQGPKLLIQFQNNGVVDDSQLPKDRFSAERLKGVDSTLKIQPAKLEDSAVYLCASSLEAGGPVTGELFFGEGSRLTVL.

This clonotype showed up just a few times. This CDR3 is CASSLDELAGGQGNEQFF. Here the CDR3 DNA reads TGCGCCAGCAGCCTCGATGAGCTAGCGGGAGGGCAAGGCAATGAGCAGTTCTTC. The V and J genes are TRBV4-3 and TRBJ2-1, with 12 bases that match TRBD2. V shed 4 bases, J shed 6 bases, and the junction held 13 bases outside the gene matches. The V gene's germline CDR1 is LGHNA and CDR2 YSLEER. This CDR3 spans 18 amino acids.

This clonotype was counted many times. The genes are TRBV12-3 or TRBV12-4 and TRBJ2-7, with D maybe TRBD2 (5 bases). The V gene lost 4 bases and the J gene lost 2 bases, with 21 bases spanning the gap. The CDR3 consists of 17 residues. The CDR3 loop is CASSSEGQGFRPYEQYF. The CDR3 DNA follows: TGTGCCAGCAGTTCAGAGGGTCAAGGCTTTCGCCCCTACGAGCAGTACTTC.

This clonotype was seen ten or more times. V gene TRBV7-9 combines with J gene TRBJ2-4; D not certain. Germline V lookup: CDR1 SEHNR, CDR2 FQNEAQ (reference sequence). The CDR3 contains 15 residues. V was cut by 1 base and J by 7 bases, with 14 bases left in between. The CDR3 bases are TGTGCCAGCAGCTTAGGCCAAGGGCCTGTCAACATTCAGTACTTC. Amino acid sequence: CASSLGQGPVNIQYF.

This clonotype came up a few times. The V gene is TRBV21-1, the J gene TRBJ2-7; TRBD2 was called by the table and not checked on the DNA. TRBV21-1 constitutes a pseudogene. This CDR3 has 15 amino acids. The CDR3 nucleotides are TGTGCCAGCAGCTTACGACTAGCGGGACGGCGCGAGCAGTACTTC. Translating gives CASSLRLAGRREQYF.